This T cell receptor beta chain was retrieved from a study of T cells in localized non-small cell lung cancer. Whole-study results and caveats: Highest T cell clonality was seen in uninvolved adjacent lung, surpassing that measured in tumor. Heterogeneity remains possible, as sequencing covered one tumor region only.

Produced via immunoSEQ multiplex PCR; TCRdb's table is partial and in-frame only. This sample carries 15,000 to 25,000 clones, 90% to 95% of them seen once, and the ten largest clones take less than 5%. Notes on this clone: Its target is unknown.

Sequencing used peripheral blood, obtained before any cancer treatment. The clonotype originates from a male donor at least 60 years old with stage I squamous cell lung carcinoma.

For the CDR3, the DNA is TGTGCCACCAGCAGAGGACAGGGAGAGGATGAGCAGTACTTC. Amino acids: CATSRGQGEDEQYF. The chain is built from TRBV15 and TRBJ2-7; 7 bases map to TRBD1. Germline CDR1 and CDR2: LNHNV and YYDKDF (reference sequence). The CDR3 extends over 14 amino acids. The trim removed 1 base at V and 7 bases at J, leaving 7 bases unmatched.